This T cell receptor (beta chain) was sequenced for a study of Tregs in tolerant kidney transplant recipients. Sequencing used immunoSEQ multiplex PCR; TCRdb keeps in-frame clones, though not all of them. The table has 50,000 to 80,000 clones, 98% seen once. Before regulatory T cell sorting, thawed PBMCs rested overnight at 37°C in about 190 IU/ml IL-2. V lost 5 bases to trimming and J lost 5 bases; unmatched junction nucleotides: 8. The CDR3 has 15 residues. CDR1 SGHAT and CDR2 FQNNGV come from the germline V gene. The source of this sequence is a human donor who received a combined kidney and bone marrow transplant. This chain links TRBV11-2 with TRBJ2-5; 10 bases are a match to TRBD1. Source: Tregs from blood, taken before the transplant. CDR3 residues: CASSNLDRGTETQYF. In DNA, the CDR3 is TGTGCCAGCAGCAACCTGGACAGGGGGACGGAGACCCAGTACTTC.